This TCR beta chain appears in the sequencing data of a study of OX40 agonist ivuxolimab in advanced cancers. For the study at large: Eligibility rules accepted prior anti-PD-1, anti-PD-L1 or anti-CTLA-4 therapy, and around 44% had some.

Repertoires were generated with immunoSEQ multiplex PCR, while TCRdb's copy carries only in-frame clones and drops some. The table includes 68,000 or so clones, roughly 85% detected once. The CDR3 has 16 residues. Trimming cost V 0 bases and J 0 bases, with 10 bases left between them. The germline V gene encodes CDR1 SGHRS and CDR2 YFSETQ. V usage is TRBV5-1 and J usage is TRBJ1-3, with D possibly TRBD1 on 5 matching bases. This sample comprised CD4+ or CD8+ T cells sorted from blood, obtained in a trial of the OX40 agonist ivuxolimab. This sequence originates from an adult with an advanced solid tumor such as melanoma, head and neck, liver or kidney cancer. The CDR3 DNA follows: TGCGCCAGCAGCTTGGATACAGGTAGCTCTGGAAACACCATATATTTT. Its protein product is CASSLDTGSSGNTIYF.